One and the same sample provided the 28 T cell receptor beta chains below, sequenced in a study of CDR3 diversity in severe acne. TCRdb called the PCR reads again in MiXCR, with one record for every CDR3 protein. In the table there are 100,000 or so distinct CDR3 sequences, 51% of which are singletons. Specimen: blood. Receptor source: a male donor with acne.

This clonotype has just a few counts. The CDR3 DNA is TGTGCCAGCAGGAGGTCGGGACAGGGGGCCTACGAGCAGTACGTC. Amino acids: CASRRSGQGAYEQYV. The chain uses TRBV27 and TRBJ2-7; 11 bases are a match to TRBD1. Germline loops: CDR1 MNHEY, CDR2 SMNVEV (reference sequence). This CDR3 has 15 amino acids. Trimming took 6 bases from V and 2 from J; bases not matched to a gene: 6.

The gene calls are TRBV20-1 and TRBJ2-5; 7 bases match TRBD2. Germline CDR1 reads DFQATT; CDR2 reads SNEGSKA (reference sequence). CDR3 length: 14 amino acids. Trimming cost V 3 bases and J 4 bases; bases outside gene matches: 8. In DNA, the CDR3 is TGCAGTGCTAGGACCGCCGGGACTATAGAGACCCAGTACTTC. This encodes CSARTAGTIETQYF.

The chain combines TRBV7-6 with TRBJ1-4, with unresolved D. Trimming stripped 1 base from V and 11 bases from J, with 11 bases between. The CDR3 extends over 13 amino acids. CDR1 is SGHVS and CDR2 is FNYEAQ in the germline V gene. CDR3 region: CASSLGGQSKLFF. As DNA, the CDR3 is TGTGCCAGCAGCTTAGGAGGCCAGTCGAAACTGTTTTTT.

The CDR3 loop reads CATSDLRGLAGVAGELFF. Written as DNA, the CDR3 is TGTGCCACCAGTGATTTGCGGGGACTAGCGGGAGTGGCCGGGGAGCTGTTTTTT. This chain links TRBV24-1 with TRBJ2-2; 14 bases agree with TRBD2. Unmatched junction bases numbered 5, after V lost 0 bases and J lost 6 bases. CDR3 length equals 18 residues. CDR1 KGHDR and CDR2 SFDVKD come from the germline V gene.

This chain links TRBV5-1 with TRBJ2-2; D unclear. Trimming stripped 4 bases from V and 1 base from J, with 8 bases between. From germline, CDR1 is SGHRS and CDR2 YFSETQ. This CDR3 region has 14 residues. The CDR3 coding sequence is TGCGCCAGCAGCATTGACTGGAACACCGGGGAGCTGTTTTTT. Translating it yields CASSIDWNTGELFF.

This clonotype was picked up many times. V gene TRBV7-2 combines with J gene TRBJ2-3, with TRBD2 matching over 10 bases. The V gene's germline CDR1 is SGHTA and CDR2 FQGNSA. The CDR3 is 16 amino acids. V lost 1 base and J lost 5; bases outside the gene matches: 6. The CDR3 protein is CASSLGPSGGGDTQYF. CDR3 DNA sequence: TGTGCCAGCAGCTTAGGGCCTAGCGGGGGTGGAGATACGCAGTATTTT. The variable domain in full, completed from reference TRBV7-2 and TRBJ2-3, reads GAGVSQSPSNKVTEKGKDVELRCDPISGHTALYWYRQSLGQGLEFLIYFQGNSAPDKSGLPSDRFSAERTGGSVSTLTIQRTQQEDSAVYLCASSLGPSGGGDTQYFGPGTRLTVL.

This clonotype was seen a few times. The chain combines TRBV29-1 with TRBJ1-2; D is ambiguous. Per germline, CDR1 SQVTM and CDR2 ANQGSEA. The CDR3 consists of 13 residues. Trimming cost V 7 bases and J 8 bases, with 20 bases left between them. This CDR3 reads CSGGEEGVNGYTF. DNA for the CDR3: TGCAGCGGCGGTGAAGAGGGAGTTAACGGCTACACCTTC.

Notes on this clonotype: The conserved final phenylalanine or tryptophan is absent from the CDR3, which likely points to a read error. The CDR3, as DNA: TGTGCCAGCAGCTTAGACCTTCTTAGCAATCAGCCCCAGCATTTA. This encodes CASSLDLLSNQPQHL. This chain links TRBV5-5 with TRBJ1-5, with no clear D. V was clipped by 2 bases and J by 0 bases, with 9 bases between them. Germline CDR1 is SGHKS and CDR2 is YYEKEE (reference sequence). The CDR3 spans 15 residues.

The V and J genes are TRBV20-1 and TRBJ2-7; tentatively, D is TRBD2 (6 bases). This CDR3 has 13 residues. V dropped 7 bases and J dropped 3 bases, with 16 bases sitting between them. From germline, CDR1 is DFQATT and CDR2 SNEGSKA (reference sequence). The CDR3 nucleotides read TGCAGTGGTAAGGGAGGTCAGATCTACGAGCAGTACTTC. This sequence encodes CSGKGGQIYEQYF.

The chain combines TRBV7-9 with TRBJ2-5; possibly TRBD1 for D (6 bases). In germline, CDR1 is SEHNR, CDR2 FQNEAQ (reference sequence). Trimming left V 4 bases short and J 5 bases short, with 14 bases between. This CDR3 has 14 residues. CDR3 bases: TGTGCCAGCAGCTCGCTTCTTCAGGGGGAGACCCAGTACTTC. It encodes CASSSLLQGETQYF.

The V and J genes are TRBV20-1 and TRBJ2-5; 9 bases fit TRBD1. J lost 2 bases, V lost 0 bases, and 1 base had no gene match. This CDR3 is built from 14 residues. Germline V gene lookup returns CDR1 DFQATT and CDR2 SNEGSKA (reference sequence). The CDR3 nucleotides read TGCAGTGCTAGAGAAGGGACAGGGCAAGAGACCCAGTACTTC. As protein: CSAREGTGQETQYF.

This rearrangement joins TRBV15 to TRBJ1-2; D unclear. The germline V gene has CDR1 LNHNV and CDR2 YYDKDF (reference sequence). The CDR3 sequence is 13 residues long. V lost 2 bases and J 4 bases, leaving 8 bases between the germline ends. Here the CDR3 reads CATSRQRSYGYTF. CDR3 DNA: TGTGCCACCAGCAGACAGAGGTCCTATGGCTACACCTTC.

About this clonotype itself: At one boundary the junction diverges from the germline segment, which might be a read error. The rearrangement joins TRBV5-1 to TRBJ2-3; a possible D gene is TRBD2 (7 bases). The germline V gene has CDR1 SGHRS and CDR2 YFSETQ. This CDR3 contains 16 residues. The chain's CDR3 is CASSLVRGANTGTQYF. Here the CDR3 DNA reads TGCGCCAGCAGCTTGGTCCGGGGGGCAAACACAGGTACGCAGTATTTT.

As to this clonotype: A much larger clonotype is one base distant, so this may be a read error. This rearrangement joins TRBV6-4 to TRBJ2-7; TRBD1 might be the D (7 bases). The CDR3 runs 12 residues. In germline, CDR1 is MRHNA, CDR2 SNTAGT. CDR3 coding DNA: TGTGCCAGCAAGACAGGGAGGAGGGGCTGCACCTTC. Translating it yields CASKTGRRGCTF.

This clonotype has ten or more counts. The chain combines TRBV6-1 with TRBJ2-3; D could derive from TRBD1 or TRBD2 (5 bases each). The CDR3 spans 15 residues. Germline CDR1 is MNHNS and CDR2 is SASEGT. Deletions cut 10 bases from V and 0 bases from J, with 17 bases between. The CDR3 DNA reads TGTGCCACCAGGGAGAGGGAGTGGAGCACAGATACGCAGTATTTT. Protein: CATREREWSTDTQYF.

This chain's CDR3 is CASSSLERGSNYEQYF. The CDR3 coding sequence is TGTGCCAGCAGTTCCCTCGAGCGGGGGTCAAACTACGAGCAGTACTTC. The gene calls are TRBV7-2 and TRBJ2-7; TRBD2 aligns across 8 bases. V gave up 6 bases and J gave up 3 bases; unmatched junction bases: 13. Germline loops: CDR1 SGHTA, CDR2 FQGNSA. This CDR3 is built from 16 residues.

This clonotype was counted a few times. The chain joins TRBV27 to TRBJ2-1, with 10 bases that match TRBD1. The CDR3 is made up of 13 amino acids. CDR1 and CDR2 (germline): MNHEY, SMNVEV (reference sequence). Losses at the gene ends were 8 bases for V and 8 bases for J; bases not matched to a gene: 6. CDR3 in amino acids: CASGTGVTDEQFF. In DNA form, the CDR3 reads TGTGCCAGCGGGACAGGGGTTACCGATGAGCAGTTCTTC.

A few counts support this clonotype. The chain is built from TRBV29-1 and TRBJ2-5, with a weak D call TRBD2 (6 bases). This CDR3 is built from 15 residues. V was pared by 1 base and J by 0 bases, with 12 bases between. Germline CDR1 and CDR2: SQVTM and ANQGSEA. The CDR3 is CSVEALAENQETQYF. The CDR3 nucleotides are TGCAGCGTTGAAGCTTTAGCGGAAAACCAAGAGACCCAGTACTTC.

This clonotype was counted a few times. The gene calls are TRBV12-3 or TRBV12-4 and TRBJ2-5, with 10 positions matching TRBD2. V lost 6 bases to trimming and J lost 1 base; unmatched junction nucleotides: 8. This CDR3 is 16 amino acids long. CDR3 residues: CASRRTSGTSQETQYF. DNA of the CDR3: TGTGCCAGCAGACGGACTAGCGGAACATCCCAAGAGACCCAGTACTTC.

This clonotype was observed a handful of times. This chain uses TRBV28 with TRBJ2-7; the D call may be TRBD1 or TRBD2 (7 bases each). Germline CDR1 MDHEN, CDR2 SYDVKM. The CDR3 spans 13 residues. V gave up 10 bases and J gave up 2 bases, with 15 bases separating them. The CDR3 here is CATGGGRTYEQYV. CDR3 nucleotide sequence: TGTGCCACAGGGGGGGGAAGGACCTACGAGCAGTACGTC.

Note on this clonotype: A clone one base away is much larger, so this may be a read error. Written as DNA, the CDR3 is TGTGCCATCAGGGACCAACAGGATGGCTACACCTTC. Its translation: CAIRDQQDGYTF. The chain is built from TRBV10-3 and TRBJ1-2; D might be TRBD1 (5 bases). The CDR3 covers 12 residues. Per the germline V gene, CDR1 is ENHRY and CDR2 is SYGVKD. The V end lost 6 bases, the J end lost 6 bases, and 11 bases lay between the germline ends.

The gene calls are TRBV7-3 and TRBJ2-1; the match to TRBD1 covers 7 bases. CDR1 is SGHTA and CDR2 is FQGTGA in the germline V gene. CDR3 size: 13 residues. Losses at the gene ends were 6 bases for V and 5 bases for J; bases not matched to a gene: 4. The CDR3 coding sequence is TGTGCCAGCAGTCCGGACAGGAACAATGAGCAGTTCTTC. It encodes CASSPDRNNEQFF.

This CDR3 is CSVAGTSGRAAVANEQFF. CDR3 DNA: TGCAGCGTAGCCGGGACTAGCGGGAGGGCCGCAGTTGCTAATGAGCAGTTCTTC. This chain joins TRBV29-1 and TRBJ2-1; TRBD2 agrees at 16 bases. This CDR3 is 18 amino acids long. Germline-derived CDR1 and CDR2 are SQVTM and ANQGSEA. The V segment lost 6 bases and the J segment 7 bases; nucleotides outside the gene matches: 15.

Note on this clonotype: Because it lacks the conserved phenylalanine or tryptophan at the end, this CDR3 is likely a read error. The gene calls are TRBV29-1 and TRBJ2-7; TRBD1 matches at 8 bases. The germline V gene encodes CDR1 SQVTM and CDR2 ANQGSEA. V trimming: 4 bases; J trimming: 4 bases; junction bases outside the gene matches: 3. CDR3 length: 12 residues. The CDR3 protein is CSVGQGAYEQYS. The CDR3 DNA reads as TGCAGCGTTGGCCAGGGGGCGTACGAGCAGTACTCC.

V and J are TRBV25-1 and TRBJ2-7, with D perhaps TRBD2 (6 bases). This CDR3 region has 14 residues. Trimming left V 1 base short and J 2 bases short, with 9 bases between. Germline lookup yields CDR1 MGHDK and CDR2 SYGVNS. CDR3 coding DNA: TGTGCCAGCAGTGAATTTACGGGAGCCTACGAGCAGTACTTC. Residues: CASSEFTGAYEQYF.

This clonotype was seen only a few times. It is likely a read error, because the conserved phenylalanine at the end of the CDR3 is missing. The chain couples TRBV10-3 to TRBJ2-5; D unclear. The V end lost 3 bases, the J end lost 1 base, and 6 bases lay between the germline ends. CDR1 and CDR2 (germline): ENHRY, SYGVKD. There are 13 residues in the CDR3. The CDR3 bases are TGTGCCATCAGTGAATACGGCCAAGAGACCCAGTACCTC. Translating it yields CAISEYGQETQYL.

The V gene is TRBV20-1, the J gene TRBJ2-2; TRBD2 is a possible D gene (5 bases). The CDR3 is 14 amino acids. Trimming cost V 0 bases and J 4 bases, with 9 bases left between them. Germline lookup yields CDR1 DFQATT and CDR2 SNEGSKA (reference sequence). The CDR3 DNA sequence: TGCAGTGCTAGAGATCTAGCAGGCACCGGGGAGCTGTTTTTT. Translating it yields CSARDLAGTGELFF.

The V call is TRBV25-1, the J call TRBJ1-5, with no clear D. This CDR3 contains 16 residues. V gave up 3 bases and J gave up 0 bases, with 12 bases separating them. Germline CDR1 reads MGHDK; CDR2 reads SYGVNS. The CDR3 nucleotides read TGTGCCAGCAGTGAGTTGACAACTGATAGCAATCAGCCCCAGCATTTT. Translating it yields CASSELTTDSNQPQHF.